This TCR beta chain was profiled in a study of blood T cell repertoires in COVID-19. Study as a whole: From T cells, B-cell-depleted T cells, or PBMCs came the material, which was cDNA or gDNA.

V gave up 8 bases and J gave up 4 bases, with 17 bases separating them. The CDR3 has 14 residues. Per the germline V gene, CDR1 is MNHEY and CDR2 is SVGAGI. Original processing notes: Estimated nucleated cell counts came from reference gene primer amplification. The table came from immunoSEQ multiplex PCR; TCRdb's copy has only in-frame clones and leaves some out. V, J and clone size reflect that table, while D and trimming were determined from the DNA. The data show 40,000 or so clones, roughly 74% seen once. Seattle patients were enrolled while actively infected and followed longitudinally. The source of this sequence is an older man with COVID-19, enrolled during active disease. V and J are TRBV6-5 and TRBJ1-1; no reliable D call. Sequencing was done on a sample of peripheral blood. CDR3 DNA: TGTGCCAGCGTTACCAATTCTATGAGCACTGAAGCTTTCTTT. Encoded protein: CASVTNSMSTEAFF.